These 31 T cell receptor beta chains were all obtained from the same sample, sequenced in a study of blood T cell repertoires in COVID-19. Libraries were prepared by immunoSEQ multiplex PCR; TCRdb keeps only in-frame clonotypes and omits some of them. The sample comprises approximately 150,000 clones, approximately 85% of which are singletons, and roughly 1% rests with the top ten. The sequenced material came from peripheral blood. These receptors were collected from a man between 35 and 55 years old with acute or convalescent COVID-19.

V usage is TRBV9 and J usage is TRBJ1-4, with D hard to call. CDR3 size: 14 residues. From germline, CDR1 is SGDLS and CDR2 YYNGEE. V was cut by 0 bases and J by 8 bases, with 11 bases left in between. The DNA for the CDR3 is TGTGCCAGCAGCGTAGTAGCGGACTTCGAAAAACTGTTTTTT. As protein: CASSVVADFEKLFF.

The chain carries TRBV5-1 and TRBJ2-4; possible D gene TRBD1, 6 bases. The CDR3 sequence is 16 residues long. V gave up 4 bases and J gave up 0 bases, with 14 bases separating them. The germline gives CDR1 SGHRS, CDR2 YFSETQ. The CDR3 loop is CASSLTGLLAKNIQYF. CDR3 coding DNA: TGCGCCAGCAGCCTGACAGGATTGCTAGCCAAAAACATTCAGTACTTC. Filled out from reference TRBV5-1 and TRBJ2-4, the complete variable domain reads KAGVTQTPRYLIKTRGQQVTLSCSPISGHRSVSWYQQTPGQGLQFLFEYFSETQRNKGNFPGRFSGRQFSNSRSEMNVSTLELGDSALYLCASSLTGLLAKNIQYFGAGTRLSVL.

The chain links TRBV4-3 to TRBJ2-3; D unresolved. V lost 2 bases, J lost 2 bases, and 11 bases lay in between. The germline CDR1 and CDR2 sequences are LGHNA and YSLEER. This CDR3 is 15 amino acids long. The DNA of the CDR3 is TGCGCCAGCAGCCAACAGAGTCTAGTCACAGATACGCAGTATTTT. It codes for CASSQQSLVTDTQYF.

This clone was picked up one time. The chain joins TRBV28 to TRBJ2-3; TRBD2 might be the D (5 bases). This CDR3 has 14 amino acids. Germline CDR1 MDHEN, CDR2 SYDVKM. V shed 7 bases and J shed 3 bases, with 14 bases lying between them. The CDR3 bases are TGTGCCAGCACCCCTGGCGGGCTTACAGATACGCAGTATTTT. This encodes CASTPGGLTDTQYF. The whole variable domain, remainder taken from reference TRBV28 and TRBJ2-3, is DVKVTQSSRYLVKRTGEKVFLECVQDMDHENMFWYRQDPGLGLRLIYFSYDVKMKEKGDIPEGYSVSREKKERFSLILESASTNQTSMYLCASTPGGLTDTQYFGPGTRLTVL.

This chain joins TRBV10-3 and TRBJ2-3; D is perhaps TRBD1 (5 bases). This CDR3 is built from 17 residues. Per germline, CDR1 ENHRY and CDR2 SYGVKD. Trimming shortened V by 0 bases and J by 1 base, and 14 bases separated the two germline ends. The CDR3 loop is CAISESKAGMGTDTQYF. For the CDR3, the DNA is TGTGCCATCAGTGAGTCTAAAGCAGGGATGGGCACAGATACGCAGTATTTT.

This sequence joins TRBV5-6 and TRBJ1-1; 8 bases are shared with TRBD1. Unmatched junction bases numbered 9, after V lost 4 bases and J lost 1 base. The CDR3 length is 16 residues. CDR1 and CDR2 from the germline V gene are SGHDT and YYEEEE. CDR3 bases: TGTGCCAGCAGCCCGGGCAGGGGGCTATCGAACACTGAAGCTTTCTTT. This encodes CASSPGRGLSNTEAFF.

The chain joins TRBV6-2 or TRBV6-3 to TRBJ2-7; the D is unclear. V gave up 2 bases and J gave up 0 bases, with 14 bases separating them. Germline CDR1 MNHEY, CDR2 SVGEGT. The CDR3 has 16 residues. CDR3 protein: CASSYPMAVISYEQYF. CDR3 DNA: TGTGCCAGCAGTTACCCAATGGCGGTGATCTCCTACGAGCAGTACTTC.

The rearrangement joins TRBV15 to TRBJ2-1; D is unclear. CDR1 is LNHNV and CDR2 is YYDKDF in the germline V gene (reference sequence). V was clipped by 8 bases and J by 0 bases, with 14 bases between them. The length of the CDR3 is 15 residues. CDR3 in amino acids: CATALDGFSYNEQFF. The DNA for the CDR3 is TGTGCCACCGCGCTAGATGGGTTCTCCTACAATGAGCAGTTCTTC.

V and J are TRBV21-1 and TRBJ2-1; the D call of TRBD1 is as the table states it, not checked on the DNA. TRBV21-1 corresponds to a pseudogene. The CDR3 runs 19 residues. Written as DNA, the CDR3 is TGTGCCAGCAGCAAAGGGGGTCACCCCAGGGGGTATTCCTACAATGAGCAGTTCTTC. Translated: CASSKGGHPRGYSYNEQFF.

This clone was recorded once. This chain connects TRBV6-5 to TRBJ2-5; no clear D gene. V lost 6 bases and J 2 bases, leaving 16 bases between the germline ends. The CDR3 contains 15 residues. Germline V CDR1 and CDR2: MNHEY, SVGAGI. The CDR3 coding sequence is TGTGCCAGCAGGAGGAGCGTCGGGTCACAAGAGACCCAGTACTTC. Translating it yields CASRRSVGSQETQYF.

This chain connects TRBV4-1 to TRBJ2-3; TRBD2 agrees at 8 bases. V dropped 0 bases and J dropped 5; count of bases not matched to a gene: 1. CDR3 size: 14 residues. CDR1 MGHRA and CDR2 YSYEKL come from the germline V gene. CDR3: CASSQEAGEDTQYF. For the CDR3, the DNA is TGCGCCAGCAGCCAAGAAGCGGGGGAAGATACGCAGTATTTT.

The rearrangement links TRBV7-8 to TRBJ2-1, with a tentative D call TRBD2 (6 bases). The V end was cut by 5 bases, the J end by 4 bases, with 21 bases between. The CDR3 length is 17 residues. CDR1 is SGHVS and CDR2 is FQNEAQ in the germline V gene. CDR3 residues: CASSRAAPGLPYNEQFF. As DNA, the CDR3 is TGTGCCAGCAGCCGGGCCGCTCCAGGACTACCGTACAATGAGCAGTTCTTC.

CDR3 coding DNA: TGTGCCAGCATCCTCCGGCGGGGCTATGGCTACACCTTC. This codes for CASILRRGYGYTF. This chain joins TRBV28 and TRBJ1-2; unclear D gene. The germline V gene has CDR1 MDHEN and CDR2 SYDVKM. V was trimmed by 7 bases and J by 4 bases, leaving 13 bases between them. CDR3 length: 13 residues.

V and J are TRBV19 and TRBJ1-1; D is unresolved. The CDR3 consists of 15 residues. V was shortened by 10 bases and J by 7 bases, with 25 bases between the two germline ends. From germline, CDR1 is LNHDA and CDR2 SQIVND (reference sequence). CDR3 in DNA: TGTGCCACCCAGAGGACTCCGCTGGAGACGGGTGAAGCTTTCTTT. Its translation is CATQRTPLETGEAFF.

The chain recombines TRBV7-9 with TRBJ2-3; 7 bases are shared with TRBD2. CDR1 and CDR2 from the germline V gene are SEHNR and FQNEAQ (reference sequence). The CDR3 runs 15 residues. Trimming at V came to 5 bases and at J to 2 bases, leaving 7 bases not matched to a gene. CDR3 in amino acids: CASSLMTSFTDTQYF. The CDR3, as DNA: TGTGCCAGCAGCCTGATGACTAGCTTCACAGATACGCAGTATTTT.

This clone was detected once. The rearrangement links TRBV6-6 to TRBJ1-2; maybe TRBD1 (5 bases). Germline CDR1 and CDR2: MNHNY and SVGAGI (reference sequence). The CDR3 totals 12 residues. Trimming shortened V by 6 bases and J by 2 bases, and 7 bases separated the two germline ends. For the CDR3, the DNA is TGTGCCAGCAGCCCAGGGAACTATGGCTACACCTTC. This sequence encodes CASSPGNYGYTF.

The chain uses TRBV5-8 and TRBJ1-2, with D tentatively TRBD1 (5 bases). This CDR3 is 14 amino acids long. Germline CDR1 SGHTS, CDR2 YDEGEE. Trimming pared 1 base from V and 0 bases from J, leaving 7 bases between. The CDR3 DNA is TGTGCCAGCAGCTTGACGGGGGCTAACTATGGCTACACCTTC. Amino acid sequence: CASSLTGANYGYTF.

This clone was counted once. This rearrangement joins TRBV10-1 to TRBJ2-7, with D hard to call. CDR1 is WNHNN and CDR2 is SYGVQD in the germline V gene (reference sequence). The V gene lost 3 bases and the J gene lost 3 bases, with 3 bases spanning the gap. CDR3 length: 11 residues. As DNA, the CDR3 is TGCGCCAGCAGTGACAGCTACGAGCAGTACTTC. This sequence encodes CASSDSYEQYF.

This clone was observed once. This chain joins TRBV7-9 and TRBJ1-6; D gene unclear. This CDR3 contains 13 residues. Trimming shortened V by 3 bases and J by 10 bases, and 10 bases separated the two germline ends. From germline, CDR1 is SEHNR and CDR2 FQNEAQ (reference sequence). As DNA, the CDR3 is TGTGCCAGCAGCTTTCACGGGGTGTCACCCCTCCACTTT. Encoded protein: CASSFHGVSPLHF.

The CDR3 is CAWSQGARNEQFF. CDR3 coding DNA: TGTGCCTGGAGTCAGGGGGCGAGGAATGAGCAGTTCTTC. This chain connects TRBV30 to TRBJ2-1; 8 bases map to TRBD1. This CDR3 has 13 amino acids. From germline, CDR1 is GTSNPN and CDR2 SVGIG (reference sequence). V gave up 2 bases and J gave up 7 bases; unmatched junction bases: 4.

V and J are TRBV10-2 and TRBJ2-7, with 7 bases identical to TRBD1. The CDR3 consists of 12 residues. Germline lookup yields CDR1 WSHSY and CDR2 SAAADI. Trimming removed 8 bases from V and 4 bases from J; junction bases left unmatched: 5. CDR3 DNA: TGCGCCAGCGGTGGACAGGTTTACGAGCAGTACTTC. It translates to CASGGQVYEQYF.

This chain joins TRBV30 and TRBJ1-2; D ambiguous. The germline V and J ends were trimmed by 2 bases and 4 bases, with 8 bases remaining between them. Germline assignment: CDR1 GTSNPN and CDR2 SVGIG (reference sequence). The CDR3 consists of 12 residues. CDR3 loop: CAWSLERYGYTF. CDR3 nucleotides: TGTGCCTGGAGTTTAGAGCGCTATGGCTACACCTTC.

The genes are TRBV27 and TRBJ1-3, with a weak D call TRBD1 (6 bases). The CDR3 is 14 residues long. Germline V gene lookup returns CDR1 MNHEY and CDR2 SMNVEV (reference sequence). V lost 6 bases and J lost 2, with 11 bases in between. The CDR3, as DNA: TGTGCCAGCAGCCCCGCAGGGGCTGGAAACACCATATATTTT. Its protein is CASSPAGAGNTIYF.

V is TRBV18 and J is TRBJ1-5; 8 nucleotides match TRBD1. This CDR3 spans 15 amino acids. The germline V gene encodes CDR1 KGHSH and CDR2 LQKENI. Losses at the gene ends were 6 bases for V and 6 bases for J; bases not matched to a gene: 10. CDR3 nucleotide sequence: TGTGCCAGCTCGGCCGGGACAGGTATTGGTCAGCCCCAGCATTTT. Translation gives CASSAGTGIGQPQHF.

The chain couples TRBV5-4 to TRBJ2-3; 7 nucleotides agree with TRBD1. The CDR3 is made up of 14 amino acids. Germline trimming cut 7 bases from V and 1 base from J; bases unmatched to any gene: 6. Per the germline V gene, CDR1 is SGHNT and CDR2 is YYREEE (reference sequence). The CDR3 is CASRRDSRTDTQYF. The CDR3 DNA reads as TGTGCCAGCCGCCGGGACAGCCGCACAGATACGCAGTATTTT.

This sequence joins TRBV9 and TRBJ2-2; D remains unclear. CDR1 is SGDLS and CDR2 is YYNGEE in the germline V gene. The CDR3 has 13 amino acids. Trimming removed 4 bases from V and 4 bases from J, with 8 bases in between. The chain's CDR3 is CASSLSVTGELFF. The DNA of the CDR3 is TGTGCCAGCAGCCTCAGTGTCACCGGGGAGCTGTTTTTT.

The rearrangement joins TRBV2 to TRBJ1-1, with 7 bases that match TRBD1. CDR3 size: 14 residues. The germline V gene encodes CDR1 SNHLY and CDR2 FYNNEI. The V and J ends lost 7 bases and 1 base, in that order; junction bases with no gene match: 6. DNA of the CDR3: TGTGCCAGCACTCTTGAGGGGGCGAACACTGAAGCTTTCTTT. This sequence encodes CASTLEGANTEAFF.

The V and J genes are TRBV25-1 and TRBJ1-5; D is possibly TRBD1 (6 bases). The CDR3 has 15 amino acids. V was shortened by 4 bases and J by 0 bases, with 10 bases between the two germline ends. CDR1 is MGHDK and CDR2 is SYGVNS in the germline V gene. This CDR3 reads CASSAQGTSNQPQHF. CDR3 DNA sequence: TGTGCCAGCAGTGCCCAGGGGACTAGCAATCAGCCCCAGCATTTT. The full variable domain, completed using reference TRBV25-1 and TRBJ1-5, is EADIYQTPRYLVIGTGKKITLECSQTMGHDKMYWYQQDPGMELHLIHYSYGVNSTEKGDLSSESTVSRIRTEHFPLTLESARPSHTSQYLCASSAQGTSNQPQHFGDGTRLSIL.

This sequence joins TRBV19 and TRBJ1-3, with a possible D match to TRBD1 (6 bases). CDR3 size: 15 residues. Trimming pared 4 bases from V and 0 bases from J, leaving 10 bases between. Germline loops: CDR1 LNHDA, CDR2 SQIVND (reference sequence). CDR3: CASSSGQNSGNTIYF. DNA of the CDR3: TGTGCCAGTAGTAGCGGACAGAACTCTGGAAACACCATATATTTT.

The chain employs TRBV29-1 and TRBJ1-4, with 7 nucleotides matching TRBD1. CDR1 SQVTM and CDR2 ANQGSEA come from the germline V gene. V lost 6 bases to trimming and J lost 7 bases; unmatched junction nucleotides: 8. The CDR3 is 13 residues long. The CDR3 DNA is TGCAGCGTCGGACAGGTGAGGGGTGAAAAACTGTTTTTT. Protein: CSVGQVRGEKLFF.

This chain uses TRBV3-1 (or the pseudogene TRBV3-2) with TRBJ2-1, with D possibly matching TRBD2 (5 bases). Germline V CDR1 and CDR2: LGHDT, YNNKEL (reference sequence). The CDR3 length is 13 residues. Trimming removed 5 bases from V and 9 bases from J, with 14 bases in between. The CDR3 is CASSLREAAEQFF. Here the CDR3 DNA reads TGTGCCAGCAGCTTAAGAGAAGCGGCTGAGCAGTTCTTC.